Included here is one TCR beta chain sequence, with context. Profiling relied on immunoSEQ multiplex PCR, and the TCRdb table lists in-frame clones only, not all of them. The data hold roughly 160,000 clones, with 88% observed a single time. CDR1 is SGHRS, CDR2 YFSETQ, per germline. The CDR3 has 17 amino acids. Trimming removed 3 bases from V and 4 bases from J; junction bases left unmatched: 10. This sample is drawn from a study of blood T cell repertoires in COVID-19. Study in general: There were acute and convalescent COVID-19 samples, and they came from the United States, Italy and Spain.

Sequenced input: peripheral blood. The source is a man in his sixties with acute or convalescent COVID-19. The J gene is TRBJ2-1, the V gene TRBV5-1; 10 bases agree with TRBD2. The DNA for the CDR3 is TGCGCCAGCAGCTCGTCCCGGACTAGCGGTAATTACAATGAGCAGTTCTTC. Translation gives CASSSSRTSGNYNEQFF.